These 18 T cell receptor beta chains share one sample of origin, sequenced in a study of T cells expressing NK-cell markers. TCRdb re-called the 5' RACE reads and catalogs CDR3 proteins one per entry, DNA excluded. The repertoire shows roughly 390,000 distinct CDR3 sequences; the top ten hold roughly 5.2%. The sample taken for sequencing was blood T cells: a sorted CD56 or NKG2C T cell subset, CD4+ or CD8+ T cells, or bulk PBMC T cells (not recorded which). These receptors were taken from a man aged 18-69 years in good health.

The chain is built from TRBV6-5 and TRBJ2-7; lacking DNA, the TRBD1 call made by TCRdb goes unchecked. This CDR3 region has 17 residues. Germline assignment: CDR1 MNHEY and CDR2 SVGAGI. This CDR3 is CASSYYGGDRRPYEQYF.

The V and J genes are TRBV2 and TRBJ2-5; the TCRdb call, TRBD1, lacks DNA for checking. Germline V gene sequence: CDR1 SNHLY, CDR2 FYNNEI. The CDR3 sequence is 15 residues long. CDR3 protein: CASRKQGVEQETQYF.

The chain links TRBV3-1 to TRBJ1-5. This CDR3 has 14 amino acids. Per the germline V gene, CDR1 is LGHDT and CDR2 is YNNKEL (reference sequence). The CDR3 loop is CASSQGGLRQPQHF.

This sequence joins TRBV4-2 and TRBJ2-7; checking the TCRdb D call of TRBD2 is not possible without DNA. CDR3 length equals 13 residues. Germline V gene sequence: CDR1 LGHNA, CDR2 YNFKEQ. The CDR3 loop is CASSGTSGYEQYF.

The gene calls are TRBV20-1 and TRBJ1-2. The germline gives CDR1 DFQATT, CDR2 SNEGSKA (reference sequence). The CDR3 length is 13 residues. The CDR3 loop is CSARAGSGYGYTF.

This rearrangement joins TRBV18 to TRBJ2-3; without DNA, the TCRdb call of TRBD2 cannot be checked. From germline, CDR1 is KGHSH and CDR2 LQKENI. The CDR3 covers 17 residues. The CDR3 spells CASSPPPLRGSTDTQYF.

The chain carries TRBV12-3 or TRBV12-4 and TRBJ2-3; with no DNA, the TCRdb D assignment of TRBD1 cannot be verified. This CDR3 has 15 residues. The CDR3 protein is CASSSSRQGEYTQYF.

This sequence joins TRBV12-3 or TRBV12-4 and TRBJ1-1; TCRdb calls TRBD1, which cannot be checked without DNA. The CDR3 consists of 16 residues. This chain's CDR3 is CASSPDRGRRATEAFF.

This CDR3 is CASSPPGASTDTQYF. The chain employs TRBV5-7 and TRBJ2-3; as DNA is missing, the TRBD1 call by TCRdb cannot be tested. TRBV5-7 is flagged as an ORF with uncertain function. The CDR3 has 15 residues.

CDR3 sequence reads: CSASGSNEQYF. This rearrangement joins TRBV20-1 to TRBJ2-7. Germline CDR1 DFQATT, CDR2 SNEGSKA (reference sequence). The CDR3 has 11 amino acids.

CDR3 loop: CASTLTLGQNNSPLHF. The chain has TRBV28 and TRBJ1-6; with no DNA, the TCRdb D assignment of TRBD1 cannot be verified. This CDR3 is built from 16 residues. The germline CDR1 and CDR2 sequences are MDHEN and SYDVKM.

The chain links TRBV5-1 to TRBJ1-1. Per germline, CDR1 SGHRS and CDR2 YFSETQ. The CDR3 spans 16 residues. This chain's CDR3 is CASSFVAGTMNTEAFF.

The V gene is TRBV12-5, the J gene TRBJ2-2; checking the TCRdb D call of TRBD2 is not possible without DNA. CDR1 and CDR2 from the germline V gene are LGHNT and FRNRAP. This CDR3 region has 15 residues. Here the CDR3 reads CASGPWTGGAGELFF.

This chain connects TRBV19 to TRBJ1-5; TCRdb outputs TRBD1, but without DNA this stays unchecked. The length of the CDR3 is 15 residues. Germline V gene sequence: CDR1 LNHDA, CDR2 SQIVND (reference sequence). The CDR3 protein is CASADRPWGNQPQHF.

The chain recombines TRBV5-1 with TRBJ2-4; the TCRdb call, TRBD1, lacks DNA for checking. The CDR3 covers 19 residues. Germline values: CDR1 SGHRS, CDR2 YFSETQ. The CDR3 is CASSLSGTGYLRAKNIQYF.

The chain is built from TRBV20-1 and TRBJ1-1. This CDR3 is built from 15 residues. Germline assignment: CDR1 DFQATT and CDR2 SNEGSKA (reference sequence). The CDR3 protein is CSAARHLEGNTEAFF.

CDR3 region: CASRFSGNTGELFF. The chain uses TRBV9 and TRBJ2-2. Germline V lookup: CDR1 SGDLS, CDR2 YYNGEE. CDR3 length: 14 residues.

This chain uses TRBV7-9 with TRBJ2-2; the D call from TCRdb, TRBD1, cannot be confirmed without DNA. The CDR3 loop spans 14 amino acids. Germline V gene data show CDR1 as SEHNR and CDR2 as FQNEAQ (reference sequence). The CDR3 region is CASMGQGTTGELFF.